This entry lists 14 T cell receptor beta chains sequenced from one sample in a study of identical twins. A single record per CDR3 protein comes from TCRdb applying MiXCR to the 5' RACE reads. The sample has around 230,000 distinct CDR3 sequences, roughly 10% seen once. Material: memory (CD45RO+) T cells sorted from blood. The receptor source for this set is a young woman in good health.

The V gene is TRBV3-1, the J gene TRBJ2-7; D not resolved. Trimming pared 8 bases from V and 12 bases from J, leaving 29 bases between. CDR3 size: 15 residues. Per germline, CDR1 LGHDT and CDR2 YNNKEL (reference sequence). The CDR3 nucleotides are TGTGCCAGCTGCCCCGGCGACTCGGCAGGCAATCATCGGTACTTC. It translates to CASCPGDSAGNHRYF.

This clonotype was seen ten or more times. This chain uses TRBV29-1 with TRBJ2-5; 8 bases are shared with TRBD2. This CDR3 is built from 15 residues. Unmatched junction bases numbered 14, after V lost 7 bases and J lost 4 bases. CDR1 and CDR2 from the germline V gene are SQVTM and ANQGSEA. CDR3 bases: TGCAGCGCCCAAGGGAGCGGGGGTGCCGGAGAGACCCAGTACTTC. It is translated as CSAQGSGGAGETQYF.

This clonotype was recorded many times. The genes are TRBV5-1 and TRBJ1-2; D gene unclear. This CDR3 has 11 residues. V lost 4 bases to trimming and J lost 7 bases, with 8 bases between them. Germline V gives CDR1 SGHRS, CDR2 YFSETQ. CDR3 coding DNA: TGCGCCAGCAGCGCCGGACGTGGCTACACCTTC. Amino acid sequence: CASSAGRGYTF.

This rearrangement joins TRBV5-1 to TRBJ2-1; 8 bases map to TRBD1. Looked up from germline, CDR1 is SGHRS and CDR2 is YFSETQ. This CDR3 is built from 12 residues. Trimming cost V 2 bases and J 12 bases; bases outside gene matches: 4. In DNA, the CDR3 is TGCGCCAGCAGCTTAGACAGGGGTGGGCAGTTCTTC. It codes for CASSLDRGGQFF. Variable domain in full (rest from reference TRBV5-1 and TRBJ2-1): KAGVTQTPRYLIKTRGQQVTLSCSPISGHRSVSWYQQTPGQGLQFLFEYFSETQRNKGNFPGRFSGRQFSNSRSEMNVSTLELGDSALYLCASSLDRGGQFFGPGTRLTVL.

This clonotype was seen repeatedly, ten times or more. The V call is TRBV9, the J call TRBJ2-1, with D perhaps TRBD1 (5 bases). Germline-derived CDR1 and CDR2 are SGDLS and YYNGEE. The CDR3 covers 15 residues. The germline V and J ends were trimmed by 1 base and 3 bases, with 11 bases remaining between them. CDR3 bases: TGTGCCAGCAGCGTACAGGGTTTTGGCTACAATGAGCAGTTCTTC. It translates to CASSVQGFGYNEQFF.

This clonotype has more than one count but fewer than ten. This chain connects TRBV7-9 to TRBJ2-3, with D unresolved. Germline CDR1 is SEHNR and CDR2 is FQNEAQ (reference sequence). The CDR3 sequence is 13 residues long. Trimming left V 3 bases short and J 2 bases short, with 6 bases between. This CDR3 is CASSFLITDTQYF. CDR3 bases: TGTGCCAGCAGCTTCCTTATCACAGATACGCAGTATTTT. The variable domain in full, with the rest retrieved from reference TRBV7-9 and TRBJ2-3, is DTGVSQNPRHKITKRGQNVTFRCDPISEHNRLYWYRQTLGQGPEFLTYFQNEAQLEKSRLLSDRFSAERPKGSFSTLEIQRTEQGDSAMYLCASSFLITDTQYFGPGTRLTVL.

This clonotype was counted ten times or more. The rearrangement uses TRBV12-3 or TRBV12-4 and TRBJ2-7; D possibly corresponds to TRBD2 (5 bases). The CDR3 runs 14 residues. Trimming stripped 8 bases from V and 3 bases from J, with 17 bases between. CDR3 sequence (DNA): TGTGCCAGCTCGGACTCAGCGTTGGTCTACGAGCAGTACTTC. This translates into CASSDSALVYEQYF.

This clonotype has more than one count but fewer than ten. This rearrangement joins TRBV14 to TRBJ2-3; D possibly corresponds to TRBD2 (5 bases). Germline loops: CDR1 SGHDN, CDR2 FVKESK. The ends were cut back, 5 bases at V and 9 bases at J, with 15 bases in the middle. The CDR3 consists of 13 residues. The CDR3 reads CASSGSGLLTQYF. For the CDR3, the DNA is TGTGCCAGCAGCGGGAGCGGACTCCTCACGCAGTATTTT.

This clonotype has at least ten counts. The genes are TRBV4-1 and TRBJ2-1; 15 bases map to TRBD2. Germline values: CDR1 MGHRA, CDR2 YSYEKL. The V gene end was trimmed by 2 bases and the J gene end by 9 bases; junction bases not matched to a gene: 2. The CDR3 loop spans 15 amino acids. CDR3 DNA sequence: TGCGCCAGCAGCCAACCGGGACTAGCGGGGGGTGAGCAGTTCTTC. Protein: CASSQPGLAGGEQFF.

In its sample, this clonotype was seen a few times. The chain employs TRBV19 and TRBJ2-7, with D perhaps TRBD2 (6 bases). The germline V and J ends were trimmed by 4 bases and 4 bases, with 14 bases remaining between them. The CDR3 is 14 amino acids. Germline V gene sequence: CDR1 LNHDA, CDR2 SQIVND (reference sequence). CDR3 nucleotide sequence: TGTGCCAGTAGTAAAAGCGGGCCCGGATACGAGCAGTACTTC. It yields the protein CASSKSGPGYEQYF.

In this sample, this clonotype turned up a few times. V is TRBV6-5 and J is TRBJ1-6; tentative D call: TRBD1 (6 bases). The V end lost 4 bases, the J end lost 8 bases, and 15 bases lay between the germline ends. The length of the CDR3 is 15 residues. Germline values: CDR1 MNHEY, CDR2 SVGAGI. The CDR3, as DNA: TGTGCCAGCAGTTTCAGGGGTGCGAGAGATTCACCCCTCCACTTT. It encodes CASSFRGARDSPLHF.

This clonotype was observed a handful of times. This sequence joins TRBV6-1 and TRBJ2-1; TRBD2 agrees at 9 bases. The CDR3 spans 13 residues. Germline V gene sequence: CDR1 MNHNS, CDR2 SASEGT. Losses at the gene ends were 5 bases for V and 7 bases for J; bases not matched to a gene: 3. The CDR3 region is CASSLAGRNEQFF. The CDR3 nucleotides read TGTGCCAGCAGTCTAGCGGGAAGGAATGAGCAGTTCTTC.

This clonotype appeared many times. The gene calls are TRBV20-1 and TRBJ2-3; possibly TRBD2 for D (5 bases). CDR3 length: 13 residues. CDR1 and CDR2 (germline): DFQATT, SNEGSKA (reference sequence). Trimming pared 7 bases from V and 3 bases from J, leaving 14 bases between. The CDR3 DNA follows: TGCAGTGGCCTGGAGCGGAGTACAGATACGCAGTATTTT. Translated: CSGLERSTDTQYF.

This clonotype was picked up many times. The chain has TRBV20-1 and TRBJ2-1; 9 bases line up with TRBD2. Germline CDR1 reads DFQATT; CDR2 reads SNEGSKA (reference sequence). V lost 3 bases and J lost 6; bases outside the gene matches: 18. The length of the CDR3 is 18 residues. The CDR3 DNA is TGCAGTGCTAGGGACGGAGGATTTAGCGGGGGCGCGGCCAATGAGCAGTTCTTC. It yields the protein CSARDGGFSGGAANEQFF.